This T cell receptor (beta chain) was recovered during a study of cytomegalovirus exposure and HLA in healthy donors (dated by TCRdb to 2017 to 2019). A note on the overall study: An earlier analysis of roughly 630 of the donors reported more than 250 Gb of sequence data and approximately 110 million unique TCR beta sequences from 150 million to 200 million T cells. Approximately 300 gigabases of sequencing data and about 92 million unique TCR sequences made up an early release that covered about 640 HLA-typed donors. The genetic ancestry cluster associated with self-reported Caucasian donors included 80% to 90% of the approximately 400 genotyped donors. The study aimed to test whether signatures of past pathogen exposure could be identified by cataloging public T cell receptors. Using immunosequencing, the study profiled T cell repertoires from around 680 subjects and related those repertoires to cytomegalovirus serostatus. Besides the first cohort of around 700 subjects, a separate validation cohort made up of 95 to 150 different subjects was used. The study combined high-throughput TCR immunosequencing, statistical association of individual TCRs with disease status, and machine learning to predict cytomegalovirus infection status. In a later analysis, previously published TCR beta repertoires from 666 donors were re-analyzed and high-resolution HLA genotyping was added so that TCR occurrence patterns could be studied. In the later analysis, no new phenotypic data were used to find candidate immune exposures; instead, reliance was placed on TCR beta sequences and their occurrence across donors. In an earlier analysis of several hundred of the donors, high-throughput TCR beta sequencing was used to judge whether each TCR beta V gene segment behaved as functional or pseudogenic. Alongside the repertoire data, information on donor age, sex, ethnicity and CMV serostatus was compiled. A later genetic analysis took genome-wide SNP genotypes for about 65% of the 666 donors and used that subset as a discovery cohort. All discovery cohort repertoires had been generated using a single sequencing platform. Class I and class II HLA loci were covered by the typing at four-digit resolution. The number of donors typed differed by locus, with about 629-630 for A, B, C, DRB1 and DQB1, over 500 for DQA1, 606 for DPA1, and 450 to 480 for DPB1. Several DR-DQ haplotypes were handled as single units for association and clustering, since linkage in the cohort was strong. Among 398 genotyped donors of the cohort, an average of 235,054 unique TCR beta nucleotide sequences were sequenced per donor, about a sixth of them non-productive.

Preparation of the library involved the immunoSEQ multiplex PCR assay. For the multiplex PCR, a mixture combining 60 forward primers for TCR Vbeta segments and 13 reverse primers for TCR Jbeta segments was used. The CDR3 region of rearranged TCR beta genes was amplified from genomic DNA with a multiplex PCR assay. Amplified TCR beta libraries were sequenced as 87-base-pair reads on the Illumina HiSeq System. For the original study's pipeline: A later analysis tallied 75 million to 95 million unique TCR beta chains across the 666 repertoires, and about 12 million of those chains were shared by two or more donors. A nearest-neighbor algorithm error-corrected the raw reads and collapsed the reads into unique sequences, merging closely related sequences to remove PCR and sequencing errors. To assign V, D and J gene segments, CDR3 sequences were aligned to IMGT reference sequences. Each retained sequence needed at least a six-nucleotide match to both a V gene segment and a J gene segment. A rearrangement was called productive if the CDR3 had no stop codons and remained in frame with V and J, and every other rearrangement was called non-productive. Following IMGT convention, CDR3 was defined as the stretch from the second conserved V-encoded cysteine to the conserved J-encoded phenylalanine. In an earlier analysis of more than 550 of the donors, sequences lacking an unambiguous match to a single V gene segment were excluded. An earlier analysis of 450 to 650 of the donors called V segments functional above 56.7% productive rearrangements and segregating when the between-donor standard deviation exceeded 5%. A statistical classification framework was built to diagnose cytomegalovirus status from the catalog of TCR beta chain sequences. In a later analysis, V and J genes were assigned by comparing TCR nucleotide sequences against IMGT/GENE-DB human TR gene sequences. The TCRdist pipeline was used in a later analysis to assign CDR3 sequences and most-parsimonious VDJ recombination scenarios. A later analysis defined each TCR beta chain by its CDR3 amino acid sequence plus V-gene family, and excluded reads lacking a unique V-gene family. A later analysis removed several hundred highly shared, low-generation-probability nucleotide sequences to deal with suspected cross-contamination and a sequencing artifact. In a later analysis, a clonal expansion index was calculated for each public chain from normalized within-repertoire ranks of inferred template counts. Generation probabilities in a later analysis came from a VDJ recombination model fitted to out-of-frame rearrangements, and those results were checked against IGoR. A later analysis scored TCR-TCR, TCR-HLA and TCR-CMV co-occurrence with hypergeometric tests, applying a repertoire-size bias correction to TCR pairs. False discovery rates were estimated in a later analysis by permuting HLA or CMV assignments 20 times. In a later analysis, co-occurring TCRs were grouped using DBSCAN, with TCRdist sequence similarity added in when clustering inside HLA-allele-positive subsets. Repertoires with fewer than 30,000 or more than 120,000 public chains, plus five repertoires with anomalous nucleotide sharing, were excluded from co-occurrence clustering. The table comes from immuneACCESS by way of TCRdb, which keeps in-frame sequences with V and J called. Part of the clones is missing from these tables; in studies checked, under half for an unresolved V gene and the rest for unknown reasons. V and J calls and clone size are given by that table; D and trimming were obtained from the DNA. For this sample the table gives some 130,000 clones, of which 83% were detected only once. The ten biggest clones cover less than 1.5% of the sample.

The cohort consisted of 670 or so healthy bone marrow donors. At the time of sampling, all cohort members were nominally healthy, though unrecorded immune exposures were likely present. The donor was CMV seronegative and belonged to the group of 352 seronegative cohort members. A peripheral blood sample was provided by each donor, and peripheral blood mononuclear cells were used for TCR beta sequencing. Genomic DNA was extracted from the blood cell samples with the Qiagen DNeasy Blood Extraction Kit. Comments on this clone: The target of this receptor is not known. No base qualities exist here, and no much larger clone lies one base off it.

V is clipped by 5 bases and J by 4 bases, and the sequence between their germline boundaries is 14 bases long. From a lookup of the germline V gene (reference sequence), CDR1 and CDR2 are SEHNR and FQNEAQ. The CDR3, cysteine through phenylalanine, is 14 amino acids long. The DNA shown is the 42-base CDR3, in frame from base 1. Overall study outcomes, separate from this receptor: A later analysis found that TCR association rates varied across HLA loci, with DRB1 alleles showing the most associated TCRs and HLA-C alleles the fewest. A later analysis reported that several top co-occurrence clusters appeared linked to parvovirus B19, influenza, CMV and Epstein-Barr virus. Roughly uniform sequencing depth across donors was assumed in presence/absence analyses, although this assumption may not hold. In vitro tests confirmed that three of the cytomegalovirus-associated TCR beta chains recognize cytomegalovirus antigens. An association between a missense DCLRE1C variant and V-gene and J-gene trimming of TCR beta chains was found in a later genetic analysis and replicated in an independent cohort. A further reported finding was that TCR beta sequences accurately predicted the HLA-A and HLA-B alleles for most subjects in the first cohort. According to a later analysis, most CMV-associated TCR beta chains appeared to be HLA-restricted, and the HLA associations seemed to be driven largely by CMV exposure. At a false discovery rate of 0.05, a later analysis linked 16,000 or so TCR beta sequences to specific HLA alleles. Correlated functional status among segregating V segments might reflect linkage disequilibrium, but an unknown experimental factor could not be ruled out. Cytomegalovirus status was reported to be diagnosed by the classifier with high specificity and sensitivity in both the original and validation cohorts. A later genetic analysis reported fewer N-insertions in productive TCRs among donors in an Asian-associated ancestry cluster than the 666-donor mean. Strong co-occurrence of HLA alleles, especially DR and DQ, made assigning TCR associations to individual alleles difficult. Compared with equally common non-associated chains, HLA-associated TCR beta chains in a later analysis were more clonally expanded and had lower generation probabilities. Immune exposure information for the cohort was limited to CMV serostatus. The study listed 164 TCR beta chains as associated with cytomegalovirus. According to the authors, the approach could potentially be generalized to other disease states and immunological phenotypes. The earlier analysis of about 600 of the donors excluded over 15 rarely observed V segments, including chromosome 9 orphons, because counts were too low. The sequencing pipeline was judged likely to have produced a cluster of highly shared sequence variants as a technical artifact. Because the 87-base-pair reads could not distinguish some IMGT-functional V segments, including TRBV6-2 and TRBV6-3, those segments were excluded. This cohort had only TCR beta chains sequenced, and the lack of alpha or paired-chain data limited which features could be detected. HLA typing was unavailable for some donors at each locus, so association tests used only the typed subset. An earlier analysis of around 600 of the donors showed that most TCR beta V segments appeared in productive rearrangements either about 87% or about 30% of the time, which broadly matched IMGT annotations. While some public TCRs were present in many individuals, most TCR sequences turned up only very rarely across donors.

The sequence came from a girl aged 2 to 10 in good health and CMV-seronegative. Sequenced material: PBMCs. The receptor chain draws on TRBV7-9 and TRBJ1-2; TRBD1 is a possible D gene, resting on 5 matching bases. The DNA sequence is as follows: TGTGCCAGCAGCCCAGGGTCCCCATTCTATGGCTACACCTTC. Its protein reads: CASSPGSPFYGYTF.